The following is a TCR beta chain sequence with its context. Its matching antigen is unknown. This specimen comes from a study of T cell responses to AZD1222 COVID-19 vaccine. Study details: Pooling was applied to second doses at about 4 or about 12 weeks. Findings and limits, study-wide: The repertoires were collected only after the peak T cell response. The span of vaccine-associated CD4 TCRs extended across spike, with dominance at 160-218 and 743-854. Among AZD1222 vaccinees, only six were seropositive at baseline.

Clones were sequenced by immunoSEQ multiplex PCR, and TCRdb holds only the in-frame ones, with some missing. The table records about 120,000 clones, 88% of them present only once. V dropped 0 bases and J dropped 10 bases, with 6 bases sitting between them. Germline CDR1 reads DFQATT; CDR2 reads SNEGSKA (reference sequence). The CDR3 spans 11 residues. Sequenced here: peripheral blood, sampled on day 0 of AZD1222 vaccination. This receptor was identified in an adult in good health. This chain joins TRBV20-1 and TRBJ1-4, with a tentative D call TRBD1 (5 bases). CDR3 in DNA: TGCAGTGCTAGAGATACAGGAAAACTGTTTTTT. It encodes CSARDTGKLFF.